The text below deals with one T cell receptor (beta chain). Its specificity is not known. This may be a read error, as it is one base from a much larger clone. In TCRdb, the multiplex PCR reads were re-called with MiXCR into one record per CDR3 protein. The repertoire holds 170,000 or so distinct CDR3 sequences, with roughly a third as singletons. The record originates from a study of breast tumors, draining lymph nodes, adjacent tissues. Study results and limitations: Luminal-like breast cancer showed significantly greater tumor-nontumor repertoire similarity than basal-like breast cancer did. Findings are consistent with lymph node origin and intratumoral expansion of most tumor T cells.

Breast cancer patients provided tissue from their axillary draining lymph nodes. This receptor was identified in a female donor with breast cancer. Some clones in this sample may be carry-over from other donors' samples. The sequencing input was axillary lymph node tissue.

CDR3 nucleotides: TGTGCCAGCAGCGTAGCCGGCGGGAGGAACACCGGGGCGCTGTTTTTT. Protein product: CASSVAGGRNTGALFF. The rearrangement uses TRBV9 and TRBJ2-2, with 8 bases aligning to TRBD2. There are 16 residues in the CDR3. From germline, CDR1 is SGDLS and CDR2 YYNGEE.